This T cell receptor (beta chain) stems from a study of shared clonotypes between healthy human individuals. Comments on this clone: Its specificity is not known.

Repertoires were generated with immunoSEQ multiplex PCR, while TCRdb's copy carries only in-frame clones and drops some. The table records about 450,000 clones, approximately 79% of them present only once. Study-wide results and limits: With few donors, the genetic and exposure-history diversity represented was limited.

Losses at the gene ends were 7 bases for V and 3 bases for J; bases not matched to a gene: 9. CDR1 is SQVTM, CDR2 ANQGSEA, per germline. The CDR3 runs 14 residues. The source is a woman in her 40s in good health. Some clones in this sample may be carry-over from other donors' samples. Sequencing input: PBMCs. This chain connects TRBV29-1 to TRBJ2-5, with 9 positions matching TRBD2. The CDR3 nucleotides are TGCAGCGCTGATATTAGACTAGCGGAAGAGACCCAGTACTTC. Translated: CSADIRLAEETQYF.